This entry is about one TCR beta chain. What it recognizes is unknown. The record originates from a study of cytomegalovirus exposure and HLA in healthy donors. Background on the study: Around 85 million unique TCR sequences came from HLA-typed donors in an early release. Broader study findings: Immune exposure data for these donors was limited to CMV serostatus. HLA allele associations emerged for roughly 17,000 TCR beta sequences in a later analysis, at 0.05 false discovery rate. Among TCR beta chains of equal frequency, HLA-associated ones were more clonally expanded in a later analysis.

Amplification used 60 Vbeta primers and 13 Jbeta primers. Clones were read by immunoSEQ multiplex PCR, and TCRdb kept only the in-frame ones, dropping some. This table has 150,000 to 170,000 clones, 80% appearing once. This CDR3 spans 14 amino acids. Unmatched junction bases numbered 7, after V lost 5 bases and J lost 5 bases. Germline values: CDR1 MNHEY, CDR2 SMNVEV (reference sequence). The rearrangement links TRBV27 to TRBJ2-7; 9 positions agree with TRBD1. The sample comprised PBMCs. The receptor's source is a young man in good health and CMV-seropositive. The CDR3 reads CASSGRTGVNEQYF. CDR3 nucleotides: TGTGCCAGCAGTGGAAGGACAGGGGTCAACGAGCAGTACTTC.